The clone carrying this TCR beta chain has just a few counts. The antigen is unknown. The data are from a study of beta chain features in type 1 diabetes. Study-wide findings and caveats: TCRB CDR3s were moderately but significantly shorter in Type 1 diabetes patients in all four CD4+ subsets.

What was sequenced were expressed TCRB transcripts, since all of the isolated RNA had been reverse transcribed. Some clones are missing from TCRdb's copy, which holds only in-frame ones; the method was immunoSEQ multiplex PCR. The table lists under 250,000 clones, roughly 13% of them singletons. This clonotype originated in a man aged 25 to 40 with type 1 diabetes. Sequencing was performed on naive CD4+ T cells from blood.

The CDR3: CASSFPSGRGADSLKYNEQFF. The DNA of the CDR3 is TGTGCCAGCAGTTTCCCTTCGGGACGCGGGGCGGATAGCCTCAAATACAATGAGCAGTTCTTC. The chain recombines TRBV27 with TRBJ2-1, with D possibly being TRBD2 (6 bases). Germline V gene lookup returns CDR1 MNHEY and CDR2 SMNVEV (reference sequence). The V end was cut by 3 bases, the J end by 4 bases, with 31 bases between. CDR3 length: 21 residues.